These 9 T cell receptor beta chains share one sample of origin, sequenced in a study of technical replicates of blood from several donors. Assay used: immunoSEQ multiplex PCR; TCRdb lists only in-frame clones, some missing. The sample records 75,000 to 100,000 clones, approximately 94% being singletons. What was sequenced was T cells isolated from PBMCs. Receptor source: a human donor in good health.

V gene TRBV19 combines with J gene TRBJ2-5; D might be TRBD1 (5 bases). Trimming cost V 3 bases and J 4 bases, with 9 bases left between them. The V gene's germline CDR1 is LNHDA and CDR2 SQIVND (reference sequence). The CDR3 consists of 13 residues. CDR3 DNA: TGTGCCAGTAGTATTTTAGGGGTAGAGACCCAGTACTTC. Amino acid sequence: CASSILGVETQYF.

The J gene is TRBJ1-2, the V gene TRBV7-8; 8 bases align to TRBD1. The germline V gene encodes CDR1 SGHVS and CDR2 FQNEAQ. With V trimmed by 5 bases and J by 6 bases, 8 bases remained unmatched. The length of the CDR3 is 14 residues. DNA of the CDR3: TGTGCCAGCAGCAAAACAGGGGGTGAGGATGGCTACACCTTC. It codes for CASSKTGGEDGYTF.

The CDR3 DNA reads as TGTGCCAGCAGCTTGGCCTTAGCAGTTAATCAGCCCCAGCATTTT. It encodes CASSLALAVNQPQHF. This chain connects TRBV5-6 to TRBJ1-5, with D unresolved. V was shortened by 0 bases and J by 4 bases, with 11 bases between the two germline ends. Germline V gene sequence: CDR1 SGHDT, CDR2 YYEEEE. The CDR3 loop spans 15 amino acids.

This clone appeared once. The chain links TRBV11-2 to TRBJ2-7; TRBD2 matches at 11 bases. CDR3 length equals 16 residues. The germline V gene has CDR1 SGHAT and CDR2 FQNNGV. V trimming: 0 bases; J trimming: 5 bases; junction bases outside the gene matches: 6. This chain's CDR3 is CASSLDFTSGSDEQYF. The DNA for the CDR3 is TGTGCCAGCAGCTTAGATTTCACTAGCGGGAGTGACGAGCAGTACTTC.

This clone has a single count. The V call is TRBV27, the J call TRBJ2-7, with 9 bases identical to TRBD1. Germline lookup yields CDR1 MNHEY and CDR2 SMNVEV (reference sequence). CDR3 length: 13 amino acids. The V and J ends lost 5 bases and 5 bases, in that order; junction bases with no gene match: 4. The CDR3 nucleotides read TGTGCCAGCAGTCTGGACAGGGGTAACGAGCAGTACTTC. Protein product: CASSLDRGNEQYF.

V usage is TRBV5-4 and J usage is TRBJ2-3, with 7 bases aligning to TRBD1. CDR3 length equals 14 residues. Germline CDR1 reads SGHNT; CDR2 reads YYREEE (reference sequence). Unmatched junction bases numbered 1, after V lost 3 bases and J lost 0 bases. The CDR3 region has the DNA TGTGCCAGCAGCTCGGGACAGAGCACAGATACGCAGTATTTT. Translation: CASSSGQSTDTQYF. The full variable domain, completed using reference TRBV5-4 and TRBJ2-3, is ETGVTQSPTHLIKTRGQQVTLRCSSQSGHNTVSWYQQALGQGPQFIFQYYREEENGRGNFPPRFSGLQFPNYSSELNVNALELDDSALYLCASSSGQSTDTQYFGPGTRLTVL.

Points on this clone: Within the sample, other DNA sequences also encode this same CDR3. The rearrangement links TRBV19 to TRBJ1-3; no clear D. Germline V gene data show CDR1 as LNHDA and CDR2 as SQIVND (reference sequence). The CDR3 consists of 15 residues. Trimming stripped 0 bases from V and 0 bases from J, with 6 bases between. CDR3 amino acids: CASSIDGSSGNTIYF. The CDR3 coding sequence is TGTGCCAGTAGTATAGACGGGAGCTCTGGAAACACCATATATTTT. Supplemented by reference TRBV19 and TRBJ1-3, the full variable domain reads DGGITQSPKYLFRKEGQNVTLSCEQNLNHDAMYWYRQDPGQGLRLIYYSQIVNDFQKGDIAEGYSVSREKKESFPLTVTSAQKNPTAFYLCASSIDGSSGNTIYFGEGSWLTVV.

The CDR3 sequence: CAKGQVNTGELFF. DNA of the CDR3: TGTGCCAAGGGACAGGTGAACACCGGGGAGCTGTTTTTT. The V call is TRBV2, the J call TRBJ2-2; 8 bases line up with TRBD1. Germline V gene data show CDR1 as SNHLY and CDR2 as FYNNEI. V lost 10 bases and J lost 1; bases outside the gene matches: 2. The CDR3 spans 13 residues.

This chain joins TRBV27 and TRBJ1-5; D remains ambiguous. Germline lookup yields CDR1 MNHEY and CDR2 SMNVEV (reference sequence). The V end was cut by 2 bases, the J end by 5 bases, with 10 bases between. The CDR3 loop spans 14 amino acids. The CDR3 DNA reads TGTGCCAGCAGTTTAATGGGAGGAGATCAGCCCCAGCATTTT. It specifies CASSLMGGDQPQHF.